The rows below give T cell receptor beta chains drawn from one sample of a study of blood T cell repertoires in COVID-19. The table came from immunoSEQ multiplex PCR; TCRdb's copy has only in-frame clones and leaves some out. The sample contains roughly 290,000 clones, about 89% of which appear only once. Sequenced material: peripheral blood. These receptor sequences come from a woman in her sixties or seventies with acute or convalescent COVID-19. CDR3s include the opening cysteine and the closing phenylalanine or tryptophan. The D gene is left open where the match is weak. Rows give clone size only sometimes, using once, few, many, or a class for an expanded clone.

abundance,d_gene,j_gene,v_gene,CDR3aa,CDR3nt
.,.,TRBJ2-1,TRBV27,CASTQKGEGMFF,TGTGCCAGCACCCAAAAGGGGGAGGGGATGTTCTTC
.,.,TRBJ1-6,TRBV18,CASSPQGLNESPLHF,TGTGCCAGCTCACCCCAGGGATTGAATGAGTCACCCCTCCACTTT
.,.,TRBJ1-5,TRBV3-1/TRBV3-2,CASSPGGNQPQHF,TGTGCCAGCAGCCCGGGTGGGAATCAGCCCCAGCATTTT
few,TRBD1,TRBJ2-5,TRBV2,CASTGQGETQYF,TGTGCCAGCACCGGACAGGGAGAGACCCAGTACTTC
.,.,TRBJ1-2,TRBV28,CASSFSWSGGILGYTF,TGTGCCAGCAGTTTCAGTTGGTCGGGGGGTATCCTTGGCTACACCTTC
.,.,TRBJ1-6,TRBV30,CAWRPPAKPLHF,TGTGCCTGGAGGCCGCCCGCGAAGCCCCTCCACTTT
.,TRBD1,TRBJ1-1,TRBV27,CASRFSGTGRTRNTEAFF,TGTGCCAGCAGATTCTCCGGGACAGGGAGAACGAGGAACACTGAAGCTTTCTTT
once,.,TRBJ2-1,TRBV7-9,CASSLLVGMTAAYNEQFF,TGTGCCAGCAGCTTATTAGTTGGGATGACAGCAGCCTACAATGAGCAGTTCTTC
.,TRBD1,TRBJ1-1,TRBV19,CASSTRTGFEAFF,TGTGCCAGTAGTACCCGGACAGGGTTTGAAGCTTTCTTT
.,.,TRBJ1-1,TRBV19,CASSIDGATSNTEAFF,TGTGCCAGTAGTATAGATGGGGCCACATCGAACACTGAAGCTTTCTTT
.,.,TRBJ1-2,TRBV15,CATSRSGSNGYTF,TGTGCCACCAGCAGGTCGGGGTCGAATGGCTACACCTTC
.,.,TRBJ2-1,TRBV9,CASDSGNNEQFF,TGTGCCAGCGATTCAGGAAACAATGAGCAGTTCTTC
.,.,TRBJ1-2,TRBV4-1,CASSQDARPYGYTF,TGCGCCAGCAGCCAAGATGCCAGGCCCTATGGCTACACCTTC
.,TRBD1,TRBJ1-2,TRBV3-1/TRBV3-2,CASRRQGRDGYTF,TGTGCCAGCAGAAGACAGGGAAGAGATGGCTACACCTTC
.,.,TRBJ2-1,TRBV19,CASSIDQGRYNEQFF,TGTGCCAGTAGTATAGATCAGGGTAGGTACAATGAGCAGTTCTTC
.,TRBD2,TRBJ2-7,TRBV4-1,CASSQERLAVDYEQYF,TGCGCCAGCAGCCAAGAGAGACTAGCGGTCGACTACGAGCAGTACTTC
.,.,TRBJ2-7,TRBV28,CASSLGGPYEQYF,TGTGCCAGCAGTTTAGGGGGCCCCTACGAGCAGTACTTC
.,.,TRBJ1-1,TRBV6-2/TRBV6-3,CASSSGSDFSNTEAFF,TGTGCCAGCAGTTCCGGGTCGGATTTTTCAAACACTGAAGCTTTCTTT
.,.,TRBJ2-2,TRBV2,CASSEALLGTGELFF,TGTGCCAGCAGTGAAGCGCTTCTCGGCACCGGGGAGCTGTTTTTT
once,.,TRBJ2-5,TRBV5-1,CASSPATKETQYF,TGCGCCAGCAGCCCCGCGACTAAAGAGACCCAGTACTTC
.,TRBD1,TRBJ1-1,TRBV19,CASSPRGTVTEAFF,TGTGCCAGTAGCCCCAGAGGGACAGTCACTGAAGCTTTCTTT
.,.,TRBJ2-7,TRBV28,CASSLGQDYEQYF,TGTGCCAGCAGTCTCGGACAAGACTACGAGCAGTACTTC
.,.,TRBJ2-7,TRBV6-5,CASSSGNYEQYF,TGTGCCAGCAGTTCCGGTAACTACGAGCAGTACTTC
.,TRBD1,TRBJ2-7,TRBV11-3,CASSLLGQGYEQYF,TGTGCCAGCAGCTTACTGGGACAGGGGTACGAGCAGTACTTC
.,TRBD1,TRBJ1-1,TRBV2,CASSGQGRAEAFF,TGTGCCAGCAGTGGACAGGGACGGGCTGAAGCTTTCTTT
.,TRBD1,TRBJ1-4,TRBV11-2,CASSLGGDRVEKLFF,TGTGCCAGCAGCTTAGGGGGTGACAGGGTTGAAAAACTGTTTTTT
.,.,TRBJ2-6,TRBV7-3,CASSLFSGVTSGANVLIF,TGTGCCAGCAGCTTATTCTCCGGCGTCACCTCTGGGGCCAACGTCCTGATTTTC
.,.,TRBJ2-5,TRBV4-3,CASSQDITGETQYF,TGCGCCAGCAGCCAAGATATAACAGGAGAGACCCAGTACTTC
.,.,TRBJ2-3,TRBV6-2/TRBV6-3,CASSLPPPRGTDTQYF,TGTGCCAGCAGTCTACCGCCTCCTCGGGGCACAGATACGCAGTATTTT
few,TRBD1,TRBJ1-4,TRBV12-3/TRBV12-4,CASRGQYEKLFF,TGTGCCAGCAGGGGACAGTATGAAAAACTGTTTTTT
.,.,TRBJ2-2,TRBV29-1,CSVEGGVLTGELFF,TGCAGCGTTGAAGGGGGGGTATTGACCGGGGAGCTGTTTTTT
once,.,TRBJ1-2,TRBV7-9,CALHGRVRGYTF,TGTGCCCTACACGGCCGGGTGAGGGGCTACACCTTC
.,.,TRBJ1-2,TRBV5-6,CASSLRTRDGYTF,TGTGCCAGCAGCTTGAGGACTCGCGATGGCTACACCTTC
.,.,TRBJ2-1,TRBV6-2/TRBV6-3,CASSPQDNEQFF,TGTGCCAGCAGCCCACAGGACAATGAGCAGTTCTTC
.,.,TRBJ2-2,TRBV2,CASSAGRTVSTGELFF,TGTGCCAGCAGTGCCGGTAGGACAGTATCCACCGGGGAGCTGTTTTTT
few,.,TRBJ1-6,TRBV28,CASSLHRDGSPLHF,TGTGCCAGCAGTTTACACAGGGACGGTTCACCCCTCCACTTT
.,TRBD1,TRBJ1-2,TRBV28,CASSLLTGTGTGRDGGYGYTF,TGTGCCAGCAGTTTATTGACGGGGACTGGGACAGGGCGCGATGGGGGCTATGGCTACACCTTC
.,.,TRBJ2-2,TRBV7-2,CASSLVHPPRTGELFF,TGTGCCAGCAGCTTAGTCCATCCACCTAGGACCGGGGAGCTGTTTTTT
few,TRBD2,TRBJ2-7,TRBV4-1,CASSQAGLAGGVTYEQYF,TGCGCCAGCAGCCAAGCGGGGCTAGCGGGAGGGGTAACCTACGAGCAGTACTTC
.,TRBD2,TRBJ2-2,TRBV29-1,CSVAGLAGDTGELFF,TGCAGCGTTGCCGGACTAGCGGGAGACACCGGGGAGCTGTTTTTT
.,TRBD2,TRBJ2-7,TRBV13,CASSPGARGGGEQYF,TGTGCCAGCAGCCCAGGGGCGCGGGGGGGCGGCGAGCAGTACTTC
once,.,TRBJ1-1,TRBV7-2,CASRFNSGSAEAFF,TGTGCCAGCAGGTTTAATTCAGGGTCTGCTGAAGCTTTCTTT
.,TRBD2,TRBJ2-3,TRBV7-9,CASSPRTSGRFGDTQYF,TGTGCCAGCAGCCCCCGGACTAGCGGGAGATTCGGAGATACGCAGTATTTT
.,TRBD1,TRBJ2-7,TRBV29-1,CSATKPDRGSYEQYF,TGCAGCGCCACTAAACCGGACAGGGGGTCTTACGAGCAGTACTTC
.,TRBD1,TRBJ1-4,TRBV3-1/TRBV3-2,CASSQDPEGAPEKLFF,TGTGCCAGCAGCCAAGATCCGGAGGGGGCGCCTGAAAAACTGTTTTTT
.,.,TRBJ2-7,TRBV6-1,CASSERSGLGEQYF,TGTGCCAGCAGTGAAAGAAGCGGGTTGGGCGAGCAGTACTTC